The present T cell receptor (beta chain) was sequenced within a study of blood T cell repertoires in COVID-19. This clone was counted a single time. This CDR3 spans 15 amino acids. With 1 base removed from V and 10 bases from J, the gap between germline ends came to 14 bases. The germline V gene has CDR1 LNHDA and CDR2 SQIVND (reference sequence). Clones were read by immunoSEQ multiplex PCR, and TCRdb kept only the in-frame ones, dropping some. The sample holds 50,000 or so clones; 82% are singletons and the top ten take more than 9%. The gene calls are TRBV19 and TRBJ1-6, with a possible D match to TRBD1 (5 bases). Sample: peripheral blood. The TCR comes from a man at least 80 years old with COVID-19, enrolled during active disease. The CDR3 coding sequence is TGTGCCAGTAGTATAGCGCCCAGGGTGGGATCACCCCTCCACTTT. Its translation: CASSIAPRVGSPLHF.